This T cell receptor beta chain was identified in a study of T cells in localized non-small cell lung cancer. Points from the study as a whole: Because only a single region of the tumor was sequenced, heterogeneity remains possible. Uninvolved nearby lung showed the greatest T cell clonality, exceeding that found in tumor.

To note about this clone: Its matching antigen is unknown.

Profiled with immunoSEQ multiplex PCR; TCRdb holds only in-frame clones, not every one. The table has approximately 34,000 clones, 87% seen once. Per the germline V gene, CDR1 is MNHNY and CDR2 is SVGAGI (reference sequence). CDR3 size: 12 residues. V gave up 5 bases and J gave up 5 bases, with 9 bases separating them. The gene calls are TRBV6-6 and TRBJ1-2; the D is unclear. This TCR came from a woman aged 40-70 years with stage I lung adenocarcinoma. The specimen comprised peripheral blood, sampled before any cancer treatment. The CDR3 DNA reads as TGTGCCAGCAGTCCTTGGAGTTATGGCTACACCTTC. Its protein is CASSPWSYGYTF.